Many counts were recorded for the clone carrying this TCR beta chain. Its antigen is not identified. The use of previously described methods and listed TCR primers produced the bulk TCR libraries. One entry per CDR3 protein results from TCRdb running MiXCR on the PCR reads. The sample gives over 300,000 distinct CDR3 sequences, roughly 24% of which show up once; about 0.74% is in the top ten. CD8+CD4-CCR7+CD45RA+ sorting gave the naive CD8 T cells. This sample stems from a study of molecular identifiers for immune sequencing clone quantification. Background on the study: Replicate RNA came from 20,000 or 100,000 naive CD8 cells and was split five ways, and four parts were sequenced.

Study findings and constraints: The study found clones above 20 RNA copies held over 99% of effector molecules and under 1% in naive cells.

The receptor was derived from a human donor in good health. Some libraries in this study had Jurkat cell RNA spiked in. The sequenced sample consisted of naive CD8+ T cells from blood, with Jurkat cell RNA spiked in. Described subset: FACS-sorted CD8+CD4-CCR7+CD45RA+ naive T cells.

The CDR3 spells CASSLVPLAGVQDEQYF. Written as DNA, the CDR3 is TGCGCCAGCAGCTTGGTGCCCCTAGCGGGGGTACAGGACGAGCAGTACTTC. V is TRBV5-1 and J is TRBJ2-7; 10 bases align to TRBD2. CDR3 length: 17 residues. The V gene end was trimmed by 0 bases and the J gene end by 5 bases; junction bases not matched to a gene: 11. CDR1 is SGHRS, CDR2 YFSETQ, per germline. Full variable domain (outside the CDR3, taken from reference TRBV5-1 and TRBJ2-7): KAGVTQTPRYLIKTRGQQVTLSCSPISGHRSVSWYQQTPGQGLQFLFEYFSETQRNKGNFPGRFSGRQFSNSRSEMNVSTLELGDSALYLCASSLVPLAGVQDEQYFGPGTRLTVT.